The 18 T cell receptor beta chains reported below all come from one sample, sequenced in a study of cytomegalovirus exposure and HLA in healthy donors. In the PCR, 60 Vbeta and 13 Jbeta primers were used. Only in-frame clones appear in the TCRdb table, and some are missing; sequencing was by immunoSEQ multiplex PCR. The sample carries approximately 110,000 clones, 80% to 90% recorded once. Sequenced sample: PBMCs. All receptors come from a woman in her 30s in good health and CMV-seronegative.

This clone occurred once. V and J are TRBV4-1 and TRBJ1-1; D gene unclear. This CDR3 has 17 residues. Germline V lookup: CDR1 MGHRA, CDR2 YSYEKL. With 0 bases removed from V and 0 bases from J, the gap between germline ends came to 14 bases. CDR3 sequence reads: CASSQDALIALNTEAFF. CDR3 DNA sequence: TGCGCCAGCAGCCAAGATGCCCTAATCGCCCTGAACACTGAAGCTTTCTTT.

J is TRBJ2-7 and V is TRBV5-4, with D unresolved. Trimming removed 2 bases at V and 3 bases at J, with 15 bases between. The CDR3 totals 15 residues. CDR1 and CDR2 from the germline V gene are SGHNT and YYREEE (reference sequence). The CDR3 sequence: CASSFLGGRFYEQYF. CDR3 sequence (DNA): TGTGCCAGCAGCTTTTTAGGCGGCCGTTTCTACGAGCAGTACTTC.

This clone was picked up a small number of times. This chain links TRBV5-4 with TRBJ2-7; 7 nucleotides line up with TRBD1. The V gene end was trimmed by 4 bases and the J gene end by 3 bases; junction bases not matched to a gene: 13. Per germline, CDR1 SGHNT and CDR2 YYREEE (reference sequence). CDR3 length: 16 residues. The CDR3 protein is CASSPRPVTGIYEQYF. The CDR3 DNA sequence: TGTGCCAGCAGCCCGAGACCCGTGACAGGGATCTACGAGCAGTACTTC.

The gene calls are TRBV7-3 and TRBJ2-1; tentative D call: TRBD2 (6 bases). Between the trimmed V and J ends, which lost 6 bases and 2 bases, there was a span of 14 bases. Germline assignment: CDR1 SGHTA and CDR2 FQGTGA. The length of the CDR3 is 15 residues. The CDR3 bases are TGTGCCAGCAGTACTATAGCGGCCGCCTACAATGAGCAGTTCTTC. Translation gives CASSTIAAAYNEQFF.

The table lists this clone with a count of one. The chain carries TRBV21-1 and TRBJ1-1; the table's D call TRBD1 went unverified against the DNA. TRBV21-1 constitutes a pseudogene. The CDR3 covers 18 residues. The CDR3 is CASSKEEGTVGMNTEAFF. CDR3 sequence (DNA): TGTGCCAGCAGCAAAGAGGAGGGGACAGTTGGAATGAACACTGAAGCTTTCTTT.

This rearrangement joins TRBV7-8 to TRBJ2-2; a possible D gene is TRBD2 (7 bases). The CDR3 covers 16 residues. Between the trimmed V and J ends, which lost 5 bases and 5 bases, there was a span of 18 bases. Germline-derived CDR1 and CDR2 are SGHVS and FQNEAQ. In DNA, the CDR3 is TGTGCCAGCAGCGAAAGGGGGGGGGTTAGTACCGGGGAGCTGTTTTTT. This translates into CASSERGGVSTGELFF.

The chain links TRBV19 to TRBJ2-3; TRBD2 is a possible D gene (6 bases). This CDR3 is built from 16 residues. The V gene lost 3 bases and the J gene lost 3 bases, with 16 bases spanning the gap. Germline V gene data show CDR1 as LNHDA and CDR2 as SQIVND (reference sequence). In nucleotides, the CDR3 is TGTGCCAGTAGTATCGCGGTAACTGCGGGAACAGATACGCAGTATTTT. Protein sequence: CASSIAVTAGTDTQYF. The whole variable domain, filled in from reference TRBV19 and TRBJ2-3, reads DGGITQSPKYLFRKEGQNVTLSCEQNLNHDAMYWYRQDPGQGLRLIYYSQIVNDFQKGDIAEGYSVSREKKESFPLTVTSAQKNPTAFYLCASSIAVTAGTDTQYFGPGTRLTVL.

This clone occurred a few times. This chain uses TRBV4-3 with TRBJ2-5; D might be TRBD1 (6 bases). V was clipped by 4 bases and J by 3 bases, with 12 bases between them. Per the germline V gene, CDR1 is LGHNA and CDR2 is YSLEER. This CDR3 has 14 residues. This chain's CDR3 is CASSLRDKEETQYF. In DNA, the CDR3 is TGCGCCAGCAGCCTCCGGGACAAAGAAGAGACCCAGTACTTC.

The J gene is TRBJ2-5, the V gene TRBV13; D gene unclear. The germline V gene has CDR1 PRHDT and CDR2 FYEKMQ (reference sequence). V lost 5 bases and J lost 1, with 5 bases in between. The CDR3 runs 12 residues. The CDR3 DNA sequence: TGTGCCAGCAGCGTCTTCCAAGAGACCCAGTACTTC. This encodes CASSVFQETQYF. Supplemented by reference TRBV13 and TRBJ2-5, the full variable domain reads AAGVIQSPRHLIKEKRETATLKCYPIPRHDTVYWYQQGPGQDPQFLISFYEKMQSDKGSIPDRFSAQQFSDYHSELNMSSLELGDSALYFCASSVFQETQYFGPGTRLLVL.

The rearrangement uses TRBV2 and TRBJ2-7, with TRBD1 as a possible D gene (6 bases). The CDR3 totals 13 residues. The V gene lost 7 bases and the J gene lost 0 bases, with 10 bases spanning the gap. Germline V gene sequence: CDR1 SNHLY, CDR2 FYNNEI. CDR3 in amino acids: CASMGDNSYEQYF. The CDR3 coding sequence is TGTGCCAGCATGGGGGACAACTCCTACGAGCAGTACTTC.

This clone came up once. This sample includes further DNA sequences coding for the same CDR3. The chain carries TRBV4-2 and TRBJ1-1; D is possibly TRBD1 (5 bases). The CDR3 is made up of 14 amino acids. The germline V gene encodes CDR1 LGHNA and CDR2 YNFKEQ. V lost 3 bases, J lost 1 base, and 9 bases lay in between. The CDR3 protein is CASSQQGGNTEAFF. The CDR3 nucleotides read TGTGCCAGCAGCCAGCAGGGTGGGAACACTGAAGCTTTCTTT.

V usage is TRBV5-4 and J usage is TRBJ2-2, with D uncertain. CDR1 and CDR2 (germline): SGHNT, YYREEE (reference sequence). The V gene lost 4 bases and the J gene lost 1 base, with 14 bases spanning the gap. This CDR3 comprises 16 residues. The CDR3 DNA sequence: TGTGCCAGCAGCCCTGAGGTACGCCTGAACACCGGGGAGCTGTTTTTT. Protein product: CASSPEVRLNTGELFF.

The CDR3 nucleotides read TGTGCCAGCAGCGTAGGTCCACTAGGGTATTCGGTCAATGAGCAGTTCTTC. The encoded protein is CASSVGPLGYSVNEQFF. The V and J genes are TRBV9 and TRBJ2-1; tentative D call: TRBD2 (5 bases). Germline lookup yields CDR1 SGDLS and CDR2 YYNGEE. Trimming stripped 0 bases from V and 6 bases from J, with 19 bases between. The CDR3 is made up of 17 amino acids.

CDR3 loop: CASSQSRGRGNTGELFF. The CDR3, as DNA: TGCGCCAGCAGCCAGTCCCGTGGGAGAGGGAACACCGGGGAGCTGTTTTTT. This chain connects TRBV4-1 to TRBJ2-2, with D perhaps TRBD2 (5 bases). Trimming removed 3 bases at V and 1 base at J, with 15 bases between. There are 17 residues in the CDR3. Germline CDR1 reads MGHRA; CDR2 reads YSYEKL.

This clone came up a few times. The rearrangement joins TRBV2 to TRBJ2-6; TRBD2 is a possible D gene (6 bases). The CDR3 extends over 17 amino acids. Trimming took off 6 bases at V and 0 bases at J, with 15 bases between the two ends. Germline V CDR1 and CDR2: SNHLY, FYNNEI. CDR3 region: CASSLPGATSGANVLTF. The CDR3 DNA is TGTGCCAGCAGCCTACCGGGAGCTACCTCTGGGGCCAACGTCCTGACTTTC.

The chain carries TRBV5-4 and TRBJ2-1; possible D gene TRBD2, 6 bases. Germline loops: CDR1 SGHNT, CDR2 YYREEE (reference sequence). Trimming stripped 4 bases from V and 8 bases from J, with 19 bases between. The CDR3 loop spans 15 amino acids. The CDR3, as DNA: TGTGCCAGCAGCCTCGGGACTCCAGTAAGCGATGAGCAGTTCTTC. Amino acid sequence: CASSLGTPVSDEQFF. Full variable domain (outside the CDR3, taken from reference TRBV5-4 and TRBJ2-1): ETGVTQSPTHLIKTRGQQVTLRCSSQSGHNTVSWYQQALGQGPQFIFQYYREEENGRGNFPPRFSGLQFPNYSSELNVNALELDDSALYLCASSLGTPVSDEQFFGPGTRLTVL.

The chain carries TRBV27 and TRBJ2-1, with 7 bases aligning to TRBD2. Germline values: CDR1 MNHEY, CDR2 SMNVEV (reference sequence). The junction had 6 bases not matched to a gene; V was cut back by 4 bases and J by 0 bases. The CDR3 runs 16 residues. The CDR3 nucleotides read TGTGCCAGCAGTTCAATTCTAGCGGCCTCCTACAATGAGCAGTTCTTC. The encoded protein is CASSSILAASYNEQFF.

The V and J genes are TRBV6-6 and TRBJ2-2; no reliable D call. From germline, CDR1 is MNHNY and CDR2 SVGAGI (reference sequence). V was clipped by 6 bases and J by 1 base, with 6 bases between them. The CDR3 extends over 13 amino acids. Written as DNA, the CDR3 is TGTGCCAGCAGCCCCAGGAACACCGGGGAGCTGTTTTTT. Translating it yields CASSPRNTGELFF.